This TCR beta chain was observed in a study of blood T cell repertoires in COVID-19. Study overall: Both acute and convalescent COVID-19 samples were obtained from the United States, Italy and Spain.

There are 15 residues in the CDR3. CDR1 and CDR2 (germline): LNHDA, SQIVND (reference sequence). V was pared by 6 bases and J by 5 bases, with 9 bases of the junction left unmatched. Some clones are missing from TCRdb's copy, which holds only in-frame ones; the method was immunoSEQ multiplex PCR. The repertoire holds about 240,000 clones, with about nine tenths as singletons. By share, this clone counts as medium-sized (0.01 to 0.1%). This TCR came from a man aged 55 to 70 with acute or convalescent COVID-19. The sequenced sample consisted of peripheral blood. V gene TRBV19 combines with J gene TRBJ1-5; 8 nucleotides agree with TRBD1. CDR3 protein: CASRDRTGTDQPQHF. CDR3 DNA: TGTGCCAGTAGGGACAGGACAGGGACGGATCAGCCCCAGCATTTT.